Shown below are 9 T cell receptor beta chains from a single sample sequenced in a study of CD8+ T cells in alopecia areata. Once RNA had been extracted, it was reverse transcribed into cDNA to act as the sequencing template. Repertoires were generated with immunoSEQ multiplex PCR, while TCRdb's copy carries only in-frame clones and drops some. The sample records 150,000 or so clones, 49% being singletons. This sample comprised CD8+ T cells sorted from blood, obtained at week 0. The receptor set was obtained from a human donor with alopecia areata.

V gene TRBV30 combines with J gene TRBJ1-2; D uncertain. Trimming removed 0 bases from V and 6 bases from J, with 11 bases in between. The CDR3 is 13 amino acids. Looked up from germline, CDR1 is GTSNPN and CDR2 is SVGIG (reference sequence). The CDR3 DNA follows: TGTGCCTGGAGTGTCATGCAAGGGAATGGCTACACCTTC. Translating it yields CAWSVMQGNGYTF. Full variable domain (outside the CDR3, taken from reference TRBV30 and TRBJ1-2): SQTIHQWPATLVQPVGSPLSLECTVEGTSNPNLYWYRQAAGRGLQLLFYSVGIGQISSEVPQNLSASRPQDRQFILSSKKLLLSDSGFYLCAWSVMQGNGYTFGSGTRLTVV.

This clone has more than one count but fewer than ten. The chain's CDR3 is CATYQRGAADTQYF. In DNA form, the CDR3 reads TGTGCCACCTACCAGCGGGGGGCCGCAGATACGCAGTATTTT. The V and J genes are TRBV13 and TRBJ2-3; 9 bases are shared with TRBD2. This CDR3 has 14 amino acids. J was trimmed by 4 bases and V by 10 bases; bases with no gene match: 9. CDR1 and CDR2 from the germline V gene are PRHDT and FYEKMQ (reference sequence).

This chain joins TRBV11-1 and TRBJ1-1, with D possibly TRBD1 on 5 matching bases. The CDR3 has 15 amino acids. V was clipped by 1 base and J by 1 base, with 10 bases between them. The germline V gene has CDR1 SGHAT and CDR2 FQDESV (reference sequence). CDR3 bases: TGTGCCAGCAGCTTAGTTGGGGGAGCGAACACTGAAGCTTTCTTT. Its protein product is CASSLVGGANTEAFF.

This clone was seen more than once but under ten times. This chain uses TRBV2 with TRBJ2-1, with D tentatively TRBD1 or TRBD2 (5 bases each). The length of the CDR3 is 12 residues. Per the germline V gene, CDR1 is SNHLY and CDR2 is FYNNEI. V dropped 8 bases and J dropped 7 bases, with 12 bases sitting between them. CDR3 coding DNA: TGTGCCAGCGTATTTGGGGGTAATGAGCAGTTCTTC. Its protein product is CASVFGGNEQFF.

The chain joins TRBV5-6 to TRBJ1-6, with 8 bases identical to TRBD1. The CDR3 sequence is 16 residues long. Germline loops: CDR1 SGHDT, CDR2 YYEEEE. The V and J ends lost 4 bases and 9 bases, in that order; junction bases with no gene match: 12. CDR3 bases: TGTGCCAGCAGCCCAACGACAGGGGATCTTTTTTCACCCCTCCACTTT. Translating gives CASSPTTGDLFSPLHF.

The V gene is TRBV29-1, the J gene TRBJ2-7; tentative D call: TRBD1 (5 bases). The CDR3 extends over 15 amino acids. Trimming took off 4 bases at V and 0 bases at J, with 16 bases between the two ends. The germline V gene encodes CDR1 SQVTM and CDR2 ANQGSEA. In DNA form, the CDR3 reads TGCAGCGTTGTCCCACAGGCTACAAGCTCCTACGAGCAGTACTTC. Translated: CSVVPQATSSYEQYF.

V is TRBV7-9 and J is TRBJ2-7; possible D gene TRBD1, 6 bases. Germline V gene data show CDR1 as SEHNR and CDR2 as FQNEAQ (reference sequence). The CDR3 runs to 14 residues. V dropped 5 bases and J dropped 5 bases, with 16 bases sitting between them. As DNA, the CDR3 is TGTGCCAGCAGCCATTTGACAGGAACGGACGAGCAGTACTTC. Amino acids: CASSHLTGTDEQYF.

V is TRBV10-3 and J is TRBJ2-5; tentatively, D is TRBD1 (6 bases). Germline V gene data show CDR1 as ENHRY and CDR2 as SYGVKD. Trimming left V 4 bases short and J 2 bases short, with 11 bases between. The CDR3 length is 14 residues. The CDR3 sequence: CAISGSDRQETQYF. CDR3 bases: TGTGCCATCAGTGGGTCAGACAGGCAAGAGACCCAGTACTTC.

V and J are TRBV10-3 and TRBJ1-6; 12 bases are a match to TRBD1. The V and J ends lost 2 bases and 14 bases, in that order; junction bases with no gene match: 7. CDR3 length: 15 amino acids. In germline, CDR1 is ENHRY, CDR2 SYGVKD. The CDR3 reads CAISEPGQGAMTLHF. The CDR3 DNA reads as TGTGCCATCAGTGAGCCGGGACAGGGGGCTATGACCCTCCACTTT.